The clone carrying this T cell receptor beta chain was found a few times. The CDR3 length is 16 residues. The V gene end was trimmed by 1 base and the J gene end by 4 bases; junction bases not matched to a gene: 3. Germline lookup yields CDR1 SGHAT and CDR2 FQDESV (reference sequence). The data were taken from a study of metastatic and nonmetastatic thyroid tumors. Study as a whole: For malignant and benign thyroid patients, tumor or nodule tissue and blood were the sources whose repertoires were compared.

TCRdb ran MiXCR on the PCR reads. The sample lists about 24,000 clones, more than 25% occurring once. No patient received treatment before thyroid surgery. This receptor was taken from a male donor with papillary thyroid cancer or a benign thyroid nodule (not recorded which). Some clones in this sample may be carry-over from other donors' samples. The sequencing input was blood. V gene TRBV11-1 combines with J gene TRBJ2-1; 11 bases map to TRBD2. CDR3 in DNA: TGTGCCAGCAGCTTAGGGGGGACTAGCGGATACAATGAGCAGTTCTTC. Encoded protein: CASSLGGTSGYNEQFF.